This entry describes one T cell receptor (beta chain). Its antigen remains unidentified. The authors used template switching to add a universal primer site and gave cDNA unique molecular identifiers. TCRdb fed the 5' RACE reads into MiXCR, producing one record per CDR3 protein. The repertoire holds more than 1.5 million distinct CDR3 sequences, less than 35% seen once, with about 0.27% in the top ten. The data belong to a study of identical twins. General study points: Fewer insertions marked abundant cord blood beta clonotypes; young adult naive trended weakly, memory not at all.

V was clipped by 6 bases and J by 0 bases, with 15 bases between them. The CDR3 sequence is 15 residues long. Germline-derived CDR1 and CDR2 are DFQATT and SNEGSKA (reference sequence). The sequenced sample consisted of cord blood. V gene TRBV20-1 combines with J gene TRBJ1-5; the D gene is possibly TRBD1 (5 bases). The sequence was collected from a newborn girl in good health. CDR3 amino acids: CSAKGRSYSNQPQHF. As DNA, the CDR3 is TGCAGTGCCAAGGGACGGTCGTATAGCAATCAGCCCCAGCATTTT.